Shown below are 22 T cell receptor beta chains from a single sample sequenced in a study of control samples from healthy donors and cancer patients. Profiling relied on immunoSEQ multiplex PCR, and the TCRdb table lists in-frame clones only, not all of them. The data show about 30,000 clones, 90% to 95% seen once. Sequencing input: PBMCs. The receptor set was obtained from a man aged 50 or older with lung cancer.

This chain joins TRBV18 and TRBJ1-6; the match to TRBD1 covers 9 bases. Germline trimming cut 5 bases from V and 7 bases from J; bases unmatched to any gene: 3. The CDR3 is 14 residues long. CDR1 and CDR2 from the germline V gene are KGHSH and LQKENI. This chain's CDR3 is CASSSGTGNSPLHF. CDR3 nucleotide sequence: TGTGCCAGCTCATCCGGGACAGGGAATTCACCCCTCCACTTT. The full variable domain, with the rest looked up from reference TRBV18 and TRBJ1-6, is NAGVMQNPRHLVRRRGQEARLRCSPMKGHSHVYWYRQLPEEGLKFMVYLQKENIIDESGMPKERFSAEFPKEGPSILRIQQVVRGDSAAYFCASSSGTGNSPLHFGNGTRLTVT.

The J gene is TRBJ2-1, the V gene TRBV2; D perhaps matches TRBD1 (7 bases). The CDR3 loop spans 14 amino acids. Germline lookup yields CDR1 SNHLY and CDR2 FYNNEI. Trimming shortened V by 10 bases and J by 4 bases, and 17 bases separated the two germline ends. The chain's CDR3 is CATVGGQAYNEQFF. The CDR3 DNA reads TGTGCCACCGTGGGAGGACAGGCTTACAATGAGCAGTTCTTC.

This chain connects TRBV27 to TRBJ1-6; D call uncertain. Germline values: CDR1 MNHEY, CDR2 SMNVEV (reference sequence). V lost 6 bases and J 0 bases, leaving 3 bases between the germline ends. The CDR3 loop spans 13 amino acids. The DNA for the CDR3 is TGTGCCAGCAGGCCCTCCTATAATTCACCCCTCCACTTT. This gives the protein CASRPSYNSPLHF.

The chain carries TRBV19 and TRBJ1-1; perhaps TRBD1 as D (6 bases). Germline V gives CDR1 LNHDA, CDR2 SQIVND (reference sequence). Deletions cut 5 bases from V and 4 bases from J, with 11 bases between. CDR3 length equals 13 residues. The CDR3 region has the DNA TGTGCCAGTAGTCCACAGGGTGGCACTGAAGCTTTCTTT. Translating gives CASSPQGGTEAFF. Using reference TRBV19 and TRBJ1-1 for the parts outside the CDR3, the full variable domain is DGGITQSPKYLFRKEGQNVTLSCEQNLNHDAMYWYRQDPGQGLRLIYYSQIVNDFQKGDIAEGYSVSREKKESFPLTVTSAQKNPTAFYLCASSPQGGTEAFFGQGTRLTVV.

Of note for this clone: Compared with germline, one end of the junction differs, possibly owing to a read error. The rearrangement joins TRBV4-1 to TRBJ2-1, with 10 bases lining up with TRBD2. This CDR3 is 16 amino acids long. Germline V gene data show CDR1 as MGHRA and CDR2 as YSYEKL. CDR3 residues: CASNQAGGYSYNEQFF. DNA of the CDR3: TGCGCCAGCAACCAAGCGGGGGGGTACTCCTACAATGAGCAGTTCTTC.

The chain carries TRBV27 and TRBJ1-1, with 7 bases matching TRBD1. The CDR3 extends over 13 amino acids. V was pared by 5 bases and J by 4 bases, with 4 bases of the junction left unmatched. Germline V CDR1 and CDR2: MNHEY, SMNVEV (reference sequence). The CDR3 sequence is CASSHRGPTEAFF. CDR3 DNA: TGTGCCAGCAGTCACAGGGGCCCCACTGAAGCTTTCTTT.

V and J are TRBV6-6 and TRBJ2-7; 7 nucleotides line up with TRBD1. V shed 6 bases, J shed 3 bases, and the junction held 5 bases outside the gene matches. This CDR3 contains 13 residues. Germline CDR1 MNHNY, CDR2 SVGAGI (reference sequence). This chain's CDR3 is CASRRQGVYEQYF. As DNA, the CDR3 is TGTGCCAGCAGAAGACAGGGAGTCTACGAGCAGTACTTC.

The chain combines TRBV7-9 with TRBJ2-1; 8 nucleotides match TRBD2. CDR1 SEHNR and CDR2 FQNEAQ come from the germline V gene (reference sequence). Unmatched junction bases numbered 4, after V lost 3 bases and J lost 3 bases. CDR3 size: 15 residues. The CDR3 loop is CASSFPAGVYNEQFF. The CDR3 DNA reads as TGTGCCAGCAGCTTCCCAGCGGGGGTCTACAATGAGCAGTTCTTC.

The V gene is TRBV19, the J gene TRBJ1-6; TRBD1 aligns across 11 bases. The CDR3 is 15 amino acids. V was clipped by 4 bases and J by 10 bases; unmatched bases: 6. Per the germline V gene, CDR1 is LNHDA and CDR2 is SQIVND (reference sequence). In DNA form, the CDR3 reads TGTGCCAGTAGTACCTCCGGGACAGGGGGATCACCCCTCCACTTT. Its translation is CASSTSGTGGSPLHF.

The rearrangement joins TRBV6-2 or TRBV6-3 to TRBJ1-2; D might be TRBD1 (6 bases). V was clipped by 6 bases and J by 0 bases, with 14 bases between them. The CDR3 contains 15 residues. Germline assignment: CDR1 MNHEY and CDR2 SVGEGT. The CDR3 is CASSNAGATNYGYTF. DNA for the CDR3: TGTGCCAGCAGCAACGCGGGGGCGACTAACTATGGCTACACCTTC.

The chain is built from TRBV3-1 (or the pseudogene TRBV3-2) and TRBJ1-5; D unclear. The CDR3 has 13 amino acids. CDR1 and CDR2 from the germline V gene are LGHDT and YNNKEL (reference sequence). The germline V and J ends were trimmed by 0 bases and 5 bases, with 5 bases remaining between them. The CDR3 spells CASSQDRHQPQHF. As DNA, the CDR3 is TGTGCCAGCAGCCAAGATCGTCATCAGCCCCAGCATTTT.

This rearrangement joins TRBV5-1 to TRBJ2-7; 9 nucleotides align to TRBD1. This CDR3 contains 14 residues. Per the germline V gene, CDR1 is SGHRS and CDR2 is YFSETQ. V lost 3 bases to trimming and J lost 6 bases; unmatched junction nucleotides: 7. CDR3: CASSSGTGSGEQYF. In DNA, the CDR3 is TGCGCCAGCAGCTCCGGGACAGGGTCGGGCGAGCAGTACTTC.

As DNA, the CDR3 is TGTGCCAGCAGCTTAACAGGGGGCTATGGCTACACCTTC. This codes for CASSLTGGYGYTF. The chain employs TRBV7-2 and TRBJ1-2; the match to TRBD1 covers 8 bases. Germline values: CDR1 SGHTA, CDR2 FQGNSA. V trimming: 2 bases; J trimming: 4 bases; junction bases outside the gene matches: 0. The CDR3 contains 13 residues.

The chain carries TRBV4-3 and TRBJ2-1; the match to TRBD1 covers 8 bases. With 0 bases clipped from V and 6 bases from J, the junction kept 13 bases outside the gene matches. Germline CDR1 and CDR2: LGHNA and YSLEER. This CDR3 region has 18 residues. This CDR3 is CASSQEGVGQGAGNEQFF. In nucleotides, the CDR3 is TGCGCCAGCAGCCAAGAGGGGGTAGGGCAGGGGGCGGGCAATGAGCAGTTCTTC.

This chain uses TRBV4-3 with TRBJ1-2, with a weak D call TRBD1 (5 bases). The germline V and J ends were trimmed by 0 bases and 8 bases, with 13 bases remaining between them. This CDR3 has 14 amino acids. Germline V lookup: CDR1 LGHNA, CDR2 YSLEER. The CDR3 protein is CASSQDWGDGGYTF. The DNA of the CDR3 is TGCGCCAGCAGCCAAGATTGGGGGGACGGAGGCTACACCTTC.

The rearrangement links TRBV20-1 to TRBJ2-6; D might be TRBD2 (5 bases). The CDR3 runs 15 residues. The germline V and J ends were trimmed by 3 bases and 1 base, with 10 bases remaining between them. Germline loops: CDR1 DFQATT, CDR2 SNEGSKA (reference sequence). The CDR3 here is CSASAGRSGANVLTF. In nucleotides, the CDR3 is TGCAGTGCTAGTGCGGGTAGATCTGGGGCCAACGTCCTGACTTTC.

The chain employs TRBV9 and TRBJ1-2; D not certain. CDR3 length: 13 residues. Looked up from germline, CDR1 is SGDLS and CDR2 is YYNGEE. Trimming removed 0 bases at V and 3 bases at J, with 6 bases between. As DNA, the CDR3 is TGTGCCAGCAGCGTAGGCTGGGACTATGGCTACACCTTC. It translates to CASSVGWDYGYTF.

The genes are TRBV29-1 and TRBJ2-1; 7 positions agree with TRBD1. V shed 7 bases and J 1 base; nucleotides not matched to a gene: 7. This CDR3 has 14 residues. Germline CDR1 is SQVTM and CDR2 is ANQGSEA. CDR3 DNA sequence: TGCAGCGCCGGCAGGGGGATGTCCTACAATGAGCAGTTCTTC. It codes for CSAGRGMSYNEQFF.

This clone was observed once. The CDR3 nucleotides read TGTGCCTGGAGTGTACGAGGCACCGGGGAGCTGTTTTTT. Residues: CAWSVRGTGELFF. This sequence joins TRBV30 and TRBJ2-2, with D unclear. Germline CDR1 reads GTSNPN; CDR2 reads SVGIG (reference sequence). Between the trimmed V and J ends, which lost 0 bases and 4 bases, there was a span of 6 bases. The CDR3 length is 13 residues. The whole variable domain, filled in from reference TRBV30 and TRBJ2-2, reads SQTIHQWPATLVQPVGSPLSLECTVEGTSNPNLYWYRQAAGRGLQLLFYSVGIGQISSEVPQNLSASRPQDRQFILSSKKLLLSDSGFYLCAWSVRGTGELFFGEGSRLTVL.

This sequence joins TRBV9 and TRBJ2-2; 7 bases are a match to TRBD1. V gave up 3 bases and J gave up 4 bases; unmatched junction bases: 12. Germline values: CDR1 SGDLS, CDR2 YYNGEE. The CDR3 runs 17 residues. CDR3 DNA sequence: TGTGCCAGCAGCGAGCGATTAACAGGGGTGGGCACCGGGGAGCTGTTTTTT. Translated: CASSERLTGVGTGELFF.

The J gene is TRBJ2-5, the V gene TRBV5-6; tentatively, D is TRBD2 (5 bases). Germline V gives CDR1 SGHDT, CDR2 YYEEEE. Trimming stripped 6 bases from V and 2 bases from J, with 20 bases between. The CDR3 extends over 16 amino acids. The CDR3 loop is CASTLLGPRGQETQYF. The DNA for the CDR3 is TGTGCCAGCACCCTCCTAGGGCCTCGGGGACAAGAGACCCAGTACTTC. Full variable domain (outside the CDR3, taken from reference TRBV5-6 and TRBJ2-5): DAGVTQSPTHLIKTRGQQVTLRCSPKSGHDTVSWYQQALGQGPQFIFQYYEEEERQRGNFPDRFSGHQFPNYSSELNVNALLLGDSALYLCASTLLGPRGQETQYFGPGTRLLVL.

This clone was recorded once. CDR3: CASSLQDRGDSPLHF. CDR3 in DNA: TGCGCCAGCAGCCTGCAGGACAGGGGAGATTCACCCCTCCACTTT. The chain recombines TRBV4-3 with TRBJ1-6, with 9 bases matching TRBD1. The CDR3 spans 15 residues. Looked up from germline, CDR1 is LGHNA and CDR2 is YSLEER. V lost 4 bases to trimming and J lost 8 bases; unmatched junction nucleotides: 6.